This is a list of T cell receptor beta chains from one sample in a study of CXCR3-negative and CXCR3-positive naive CD8 T cells. TCRdb re-called the 5' RACE reads; every CDR3 protein appears as one record, without DNA. Its table records 110,000 or so distinct CDR3 sequences. Sequenced: naive CXCR3+ CD8+ T cells from blood. These receptors originate from a human donor in good health. Some clones in this sample may be carry-over from other donors' samples. Both conserved end residues are part of each CDR3.

j_call,v_call,cdr3_aa
TRBJ2-7,TRBV12-3/TRBV12-4,CASMPGDKTYEQYF
TRBJ1-4,TRBV29-1,CSVVPQGNEKLFF
TRBJ2-5,TRBV27,CASSLSKPALSETQYF
TRBJ2-1,TRBV15,CATSRNRGDEQFF
TRBJ1-1,TRBV12-3/TRBV12-4,CASSFGGVGTVAFF
TRBJ1-5,TRBV5-1,CAIPERGQPQHF
TRBJ2-5,TRBV6-1,CASSEGVWLAGAQETQYF
TRBJ1-3,TRBV21-1,CASSKHRKGWGNTIYF
TRBJ2-1,TRBV2,CATPSLDSAYNEQFF
TRBJ2-3,TRBV7-2,CASSLEEPTDTQYF
TRBJ2-5,TRBV18,CASGSGGFQETQYF
TRBJ2-7,TRBV4-1,CASSQHGLAGVPYEQYF
TRBJ2-7,TRBV7-6,CASSTIAGYEQYF
TRBJ1-2,TRBV2,CASSRTEGWDGYTF
TRBJ2-2,TRBV18,CASSPRTGTTNTGELFF
TRBJ2-7,TRBV12-3/TRBV12-4,CASSPRDRTYEQYF
TRBJ2-3,TRBV28,CASSLGRRSTDTQYF
TRBJ2-7,TRBV7-2,CASSFEGSGYEQYF
TRBJ2-1,TRBV12-3/TRBV12-4,CASSSLLNEQFF
TRBJ2-7,TRBV14,CASSHGYEQYF
TRBJ2-3,TRBV5-1,CASRASGSLGDTQYF
TRBJ2-7,TRBV19,CASSILLAGTYEQYF
TRBJ2-5,TRBV10-3,CAISESSVVGAVETQYF
TRBJ2-1,TRBV15,CATSRGLTSYNEQFF
TRBJ1-1,TRBV9,CASSEGTVNTEAFF
TRBJ2-1,TRBV29-1,CSVEDPARGTFNEQFF
TRBJ1-5,TRBV3-2,CATPQTGGFYQPQHF
TRBJ2-7,TRBV4-1,CPSSRTPQGGGYEQYF
TRBJ2-7,TRBV28,CASSYIAYEQYF
TRBJ1-1,TRBV4-1,CASSRRGGQLTNTEAFF
TRBJ2-7,TRBV6-1,CASSVGTGRDEQYF
TRBJ2-1,TRBV13,CASRGGSSGNEQFF
TRBJ2-1,TRBV12-3/TRBV12-4,CASSPTSGENYNEQFF
TRBJ2-2,TRBV28,CASSLGTGAPTGELFF
TRBJ2-5,TRBV6-2/TRBV6-3,CASSYLAEETQYF
TRBJ2-2,TRBV29-1,CSVEDPLSVGENTGELFF
TRBJ2-4,TRBV12-3/TRBV12-4,CASSLRPDQDIQYF
TRBJ2-7,TRBV19,CASSWDISYEQYF
TRBJ1-1,TRBV19,CASIPVGHLEAFF
TRBJ1-6,TRBV4-3,CASSQDWGWGRSPLHF
TRBJ1-1,TRBV11-2,CASSRPPDRVNTEAFF
TRBJ2-3,TRBV7-6,CASSLVPLGEGLSDTQYF
TRBJ2-5,TRBV23-1,CARMRRLPLQRTQYF
TRBJ2-7,TRBV6-5,CASSFRQASTYEQYF
TRBJ2-3,TRBV5-1,CASSLAGLRGEDTQYF